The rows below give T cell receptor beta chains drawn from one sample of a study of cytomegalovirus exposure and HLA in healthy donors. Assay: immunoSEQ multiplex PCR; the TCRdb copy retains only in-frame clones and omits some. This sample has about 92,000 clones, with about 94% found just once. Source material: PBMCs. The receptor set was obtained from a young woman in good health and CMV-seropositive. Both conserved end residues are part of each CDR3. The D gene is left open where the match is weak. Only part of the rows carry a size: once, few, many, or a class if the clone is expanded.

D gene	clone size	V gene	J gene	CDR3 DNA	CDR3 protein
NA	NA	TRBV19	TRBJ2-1	TGTTCCACAACCTTTTCTAGGGGGAGCGTAACGGAGCAGTTCTTC	CSTTFSRGSVTEQFF
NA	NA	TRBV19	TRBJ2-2	TGTGCCAGTAGTATAGATCACGCTTGGGGGCATGGGAACACCGGGGAGCTGTTTTTT	CASSIDHAWGHGNTGELFF
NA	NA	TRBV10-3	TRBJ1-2	TGTGCCATCAGTGAGTCTGCAGGGGTCTATGGCTACACCTTC	CAISESAGVYGYTF
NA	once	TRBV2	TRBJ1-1	TGTGCCAGCAGGCTAATAACTGAAGCTTTCTTT	CASRLITEAFF
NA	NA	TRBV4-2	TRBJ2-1	TGTGCCAGCAGCCGGAGAAGCTCGGAGCTTTCCTACAATGAGCAGTTCTTC	CASSRRSSELSYNEQFF
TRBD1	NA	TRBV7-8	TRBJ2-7	TGTGCCAGCAGCCGTACGTTTATAGACAGGGAGCCCTACGAGCAGTACTTC	CASSRTFIDREPYEQYF
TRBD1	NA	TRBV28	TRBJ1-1	TGTGCCAGCAGTTCACAGGGGGCTCAAGCTTTCTTT	CASSSQGAQAFF
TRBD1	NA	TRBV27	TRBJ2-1	TGTGCCAGCGGCACAGGGGGAAAAGGCAATGAGCAGTTCTTC	CASGTGGKGNEQFF
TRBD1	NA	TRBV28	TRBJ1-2	TGTGCCAGCAGGAAGGACAGGGGAGTCCGGGGCTACACCTTC	CASRKDRGVRGYTF
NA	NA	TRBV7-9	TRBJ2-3	TGTGCCGCCAGCCACCAGTCTAGCGCCAAAAAGAGGTTTACGCAGTATTTT	CAASHQSSAKKRFTQYF
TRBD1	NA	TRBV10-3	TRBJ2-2	TGTGCCATCAGTAAAACAGGGGGCGCGAACACCGGGGAGCTGTTTTTT	CAISKTGGANTGELFF
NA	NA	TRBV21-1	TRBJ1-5	TGTGCCAGCAGCAAGGACAGGGATCGTGGCAATCAGCCCCAGCATTTT	CASSKDRDRGNQPQHF
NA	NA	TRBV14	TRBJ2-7	TGTGCCAGCAGGTTAGGCGGAACCTACGAGCAGTACTTC	CASRLGGTYEQYF
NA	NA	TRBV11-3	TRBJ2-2	TGTGCCAGCAGCACGGGTTTCACCGGGGAGCTGTTTTTT	CASSTGFTGELFF
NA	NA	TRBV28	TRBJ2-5	TGTGCCAGCAGTCCCTCTAGTTTACGGGAGACCCAGTACTTC	CASSPSSLRETQYF
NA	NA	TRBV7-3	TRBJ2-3	TGTGCCAGCAGGTTAGCGAGCACAGATACGCAGTATTTT	CASRLASTDTQYF
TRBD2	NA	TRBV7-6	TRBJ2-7	TGTGCCAGCAGCTTTACTAGCGGCCTGGACACCTACGAGCAGTACTTC	CASSFTSGLDTYEQYF
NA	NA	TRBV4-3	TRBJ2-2	TGCGCCAGCAGCCAAGATTGGGCCAGGGAAATCGGGGAGCTGTTTTTT	CASSQDWAREIGELFF
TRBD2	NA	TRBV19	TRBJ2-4	TGTGCCAGTAGTATTAGCGGGATACCCAAAAACATTCAGTACTTC	CASSISGIPKNIQYF
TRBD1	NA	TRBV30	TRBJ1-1	TGTGCCTGGAACTCGGACAGGAAAATACCTATGAACACTGAAGCTTTCTTT	CAWNSDRKIPMNTEAFF
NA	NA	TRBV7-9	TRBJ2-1	TGTGCCAGCAGCTTAGAGGCTAGCAGCGGAGGTTGGAATGAGCAGTTCTTC	CASSLEASSGGWNEQFF
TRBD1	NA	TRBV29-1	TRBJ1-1	TGCAGCGTCCTATGGGACAGCTCGAACACTGAAGCTTTCTTT	CSVLWDSSNTEAFF
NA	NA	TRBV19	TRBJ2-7	TGTGCCAGTAGTACCGGACGGCGGACTGGCAAATACGAGCAGTACTTC	CASSTGRRTGKYEQYF
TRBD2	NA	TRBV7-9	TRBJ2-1	TGTGCCAGCAGCTTAATGGGGACTAGTTCGAGCAATGAGCAGTTCTTC	CASSLMGTSSSNEQFF
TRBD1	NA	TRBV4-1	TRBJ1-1	TGCGCCAGCAGCCGCTACAGGGGGTTAGCTGAAGCTTTCTTT	CASSRYRGLAEAFF
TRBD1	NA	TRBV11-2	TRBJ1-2	TGTGCCAGCAGCTCGACAGGGTACTATGGCTACACCTTC	CASSSTGYYGYTF
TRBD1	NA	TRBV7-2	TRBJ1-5	TGTGCCAGCAGCTCCGGACAGGTGGGCAATCAGCCCCAGCATTTT	CASSSGQVGNQPQHF
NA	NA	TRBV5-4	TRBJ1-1	TGTGCCAGCAGCTTCCCGGGTATGAACACTGAAGCTTTCTTT	CASSFPGMNTEAFF
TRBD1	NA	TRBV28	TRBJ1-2	TGTGCCAGCACCCAGGGACAGGGCTATGGCTACACCTTC	CASTQGQGYGYTF
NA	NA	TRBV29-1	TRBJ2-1	TGCAGCGTTGAAGTAACCCAGAGCGGTTCAAATGAGCAGTTCTTC	CSVEVTQSGSNEQFF
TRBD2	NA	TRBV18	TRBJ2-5	TGTGCCAGCTCACAGCAACTAGCGGTTCAAGAGACCCAGTACTTC	CASSQQLAVQETQYF
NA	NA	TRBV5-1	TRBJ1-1	TGCGCCAGCAGCCGGACAGACCCCATGAACACTGAAGCTTTCTTT	CASSRTDPMNTEAFF
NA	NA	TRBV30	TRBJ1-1	TGTGCCTGGAGTGTACTCGGGGTAAACACTGAAGCTTTCTTT	CAWSVLGVNTEAFF
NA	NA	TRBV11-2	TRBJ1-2	TGTGCCAGCAGCCCAGCAGGGTTGGACTATGGCTACACCTTC	CASSPAGLDYGYTF
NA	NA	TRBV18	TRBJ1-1	TGTGCCAGCTCACCACTGTTGACAGGATCTGAAGCTTTCTTT	CASSPLLTGSEAFF
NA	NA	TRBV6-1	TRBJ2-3	TGTGCCAGCAGTGAAAATAGAGGGACAGATACGCAGTATTTT	CASSENRGTDTQYF
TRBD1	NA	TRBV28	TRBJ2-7	TGTGCCAGCAAATATGCGGGACAGGGCTCCTACGAGCAGTACTTC	CASKYAGQGSYEQYF